The clone carrying this T cell receptor (beta chain) was found once. Its antigen is still unknown. This sample is part of a study of cytomegalovirus exposure and HLA in healthy donors. The overall study: In a previous analysis, approximately 110 million unique TCR beta sequences were found from 150 million to 200 million T cells.

Study-wide points: TCR beta V- and J-gene trimming was later associated with a missense DCLRE1C variant.

The PCR contained 60 Vbeta and 13 Jbeta primers. Sequencing used immunoSEQ multiplex PCR; TCRdb keeps in-frame clones, though not all of them. This table holds roughly 98,000 clones, roughly 80% found once. Germline V gene lookup returns CDR1 SGHKS and CDR2 YYEKEE (reference sequence). This CDR3 is 15 amino acids long. J was trimmed by 2 bases and V by 5 bases; bases with no gene match: 5. V and J are TRBV5-5 and TRBJ2-1; 9 nucleotides agree with TRBD2. The receptor comes from a man aged 35 to 55 in good health and CMV-seronegative. Sequencing input: PBMCs. Here the CDR3 DNA reads TGTGCCAGCAGGGTAGCGGGAGATGCCTACAATGAGCAGTTCTTC. Its protein is CASRVAGDAYNEQFF.